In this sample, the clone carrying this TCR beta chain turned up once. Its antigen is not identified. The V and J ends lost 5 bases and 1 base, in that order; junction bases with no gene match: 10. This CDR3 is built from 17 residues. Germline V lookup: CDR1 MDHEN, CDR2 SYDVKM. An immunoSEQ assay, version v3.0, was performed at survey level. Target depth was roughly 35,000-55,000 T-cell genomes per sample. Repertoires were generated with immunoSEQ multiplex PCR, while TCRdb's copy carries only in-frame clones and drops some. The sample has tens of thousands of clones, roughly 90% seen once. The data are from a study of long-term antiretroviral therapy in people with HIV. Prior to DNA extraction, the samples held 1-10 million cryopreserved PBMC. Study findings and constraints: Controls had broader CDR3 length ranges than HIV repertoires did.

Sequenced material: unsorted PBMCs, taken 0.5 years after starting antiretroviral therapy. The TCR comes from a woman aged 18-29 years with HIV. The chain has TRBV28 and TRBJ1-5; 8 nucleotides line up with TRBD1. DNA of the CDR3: TGTGCCAGCAGTCCCGGAGGACAGGGAGGGAGCAATCAGCCCCAGCATTTT. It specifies CASSPGGQGGSNQPQHF.